Shown below are 13 T cell receptor beta chains from a single sample sequenced in a study of post-analysis software for immune sequencing data. Broader study findings: A few TRBV segments (TRBV5-6, TRBV5-1 and TRBV20-1 among them) occurred more frequently in patients than in controls.

Tagging with unique molecular identifiers was a feature of the TCR beta cDNA libraries. TCRdb recomputed calls from the PCR reads with MiXCR, one row per CDR3 protein. The sample has 350,000 to 450,000 distinct CDR3 sequences; over 30% are singletons. Their target antigens are unknown. Sequencing input: blood. These receptors were taken from a girl between 2 and 10 years old with multiple sclerosis.

The CDR3 loop is CASSFRGYYGYTF. The CDR3 nucleotides read TGTGCCAGCAGTTTTAGGGGGTACTATGGCTACACCTTC. The J gene is TRBJ1-2, the V gene TRBV7-9; a possible D gene is TRBD1 (6 bases). V lost 6 bases and J 3 bases, leaving 11 bases between the germline ends. The CDR3 runs 13 residues. Per the germline V gene, CDR1 is SEHNR and CDR2 is FQNEAQ (reference sequence).

J is TRBJ2-3 and V is TRBV7-8; 9 bases agree with TRBD1. Trimming removed 1 base from V and 6 bases from J; junction bases left unmatched: 11. Germline V CDR1 and CDR2: SGHVS, FQNEAQ. This CDR3 is 17 amino acids long. The CDR3: CASSLEYTGGLEDTQYF. DNA of the CDR3: TGTGCCAGCAGCTTAGAATATACAGGGGGCTTGGAGGATACGCAGTATTTT. The complete variable domain, with remaining parts taken from reference TRBV7-8 and TRBJ2-3, reads GAGVSQSPRYKVAKRGQDVALRCDPISGHVSLFWYQQALGQGPEFLTYFQNEAQLDKSGLPSDRFFAERPEGSVSTLKIQRTQQEDSAVYLCASSLEYTGGLEDTQYFGPGTRLTVL.

This chain joins TRBV6-5 and TRBJ1-2, with a weak D call TRBD1 (6 bases). Trimming shortened V by 2 bases and J by 4 bases, and 8 bases separated the two germline ends. The germline V gene encodes CDR1 MNHEY and CDR2 SVGAGI. This CDR3 is built from 13 residues. The CDR3 loop reads CASSYPRGYGYTF. The CDR3 coding sequence is TGTGCCAGCAGTTACCCCAGGGGCTATGGCTACACCTTC.

In regard to this clonotype: This may stem from a read error, because a much larger clone lies one nucleotide away. The chain recombines TRBV5-1 with TRBJ2-7; unclear D gene. The germline V gene encodes CDR1 SGHRS and CDR2 YFSETQ. V dropped 4 bases and J dropped 3 bases, with 14 bases sitting between them. The CDR3 is made up of 14 amino acids. CDR3 coding DNA: TGCGCCAGCAGCGGCCCCCGGAGCCTCTACGAGCAGTACTTC. Encoded protein: CASSGPRSLYEQYF. Full variable domain (remainder filled in from reference TRBV5-1 and TRBJ2-7): KAGVTQTPRYLIKTRGQQVTLSCSPISGHRSVSWYQQTPGQGLQFLFEYFSETQRNKGNFPGRFSGRQFSNSRSEMNVSTLELGDSALYLCASSGPRSLYEQYFGPGTRLTVT.

This clonotype was found once. V and J are TRBV28 and TRBJ1-2, with D maybe TRBD1 (6 bases). There are 20 residues in the CDR3. From germline, CDR1 is MDHEN and CDR2 SYDVKM. Trimming took off 6 bases at V and 1 base at J, with 30 bases between the two ends. The CDR3 nucleotides are TGTGCCAGCAGGAGACTTCGGGGGGCTCCCAGCCTGTCCTATAACTATGGCTACACCTTC. This codes for CASRRLRGAPSLSYNYGYTF.

This clonotype was observed a few times. CDR3 amino acids: CASSSSSSLREQYF. As DNA, the CDR3 is TGTGCCAGCAGCTCAAGCTCGTCCTTGAGGGAGCAGTACTTC. The chain combines TRBV7-9 with TRBJ2-5; weak D call: TRBD2 (5 bases). Trimming took 4 bases from V and 11 from J, leaving 20 bases between them. CDR3 length: 14 amino acids. CDR1 and CDR2 (germline): SEHNR, FQNEAQ (reference sequence).

The J gene is TRBJ2-3, the V gene TRBV7-6, with TRBD1 matching 8 bases. Per germline, CDR1 SGHVS and CDR2 FNYEAQ. Trimming removed 4 bases from V and 2 bases from J; junction bases left unmatched: 17. The CDR3 sequence is 19 residues long. The CDR3 nucleotides read TGTGCCAGCAGCTCTCAAGGGAACAGGGGGGATTTTTTCACAGATACGCAGTATTTT. Translated: CASSSQGNRGDFFTDTQYF.

This clonotype was counted only a few times. The J gene is TRBJ1-6, the V gene TRBV4-3, with unresolved D. The CDR3 has 17 residues. V was cut by 0 bases and J by 0 bases, with 9 bases left in between. Germline-derived CDR1 and CDR2 are LGHNA and YSLEER. This CDR3 reads CASSQDGLSSYNSPLHF. The CDR3 DNA reads TGCGCCAGCAGCCAAGATGGACTCAGCTCCTATAATTCACCCCTCCACTTT.

The chain combines TRBV14 with TRBJ2-7; D unresolved. CDR3 length equals 12 residues. Germline CDR1 reads SGHDN; CDR2 reads FVKESK. Between the trimmed V and J ends, which lost 1 base and 6 bases, there was a span of 7 bases. The CDR3 is CASSQGWVEQYF. In DNA, the CDR3 is TGTGCCAGCAGCCAAGGATGGGTCGAGCAGTACTTC.

This rearrangement joins TRBV27 to TRBJ1-2, with D perhaps matching TRBD1 (5 bases). The germline V gene encodes CDR1 MNHEY and CDR2 SMNVEV (reference sequence). The CDR3 consists of 14 residues. The V and J ends lost 8 bases and 8 bases respectively, with 21 bases between them. For the CDR3, the DNA is TGTGCCAGCCGCCTCGGGACGGACCTCCGGGGCTACACCTTC. Translation gives CASRLGTDLRGYTF.

This clonotype showed up just a few times. V and J are TRBV6-2 or TRBV6-3 and TRBJ2-3; D remains unclear. From germline, CDR1 is MNHEY and CDR2 SVGEGT. V lost 6 bases and J 8 bases, leaving 12 bases between the germline ends. There are 12 residues in the CDR3. CDR3 sequence (DNA): TGTGCCAGCAGGATAACGTCGGGTACGCAGTATTTT. Amino acids: CASRITSGTQYF.

The chain recombines TRBV29-1 with TRBJ2-5; possibly TRBD2 for D (6 bases). The V gene lost 4 bases and the J gene lost 8 bases, with 20 bases spanning the gap. Germline V gives CDR1 SQVTM, CDR2 ANQGSEA. This CDR3 has 14 residues. The CDR3 loop is CSVGRAGNGDTQYF. DNA of the CDR3: TGCAGCGTTGGTCGAGCGGGCAATGGGGATACCCAGTACTTC.

Regarding this clonotype: The junction shows a germline mismatch at one end, possibly a read error. The rearrangement uses TRBV9 and TRBJ2-3, with TRBD1 matching 11 bases. This CDR3 is built from 17 residues. Germline lookup yields CDR1 SGDLS and CDR2 YYNGEE. The CDR3 region has the DNA TGTGCCAGCAGTCTAACCCCCGGACAGGGGGCTTCGGATACGCGGTATTTT. Amino acids: CASSLTPGQGASDTRYF.